The 2 T cell receptor beta chains reported below all come from one sample, sequenced in a study of blood T cell repertoires in COVID-19. Assay: immunoSEQ multiplex PCR; the TCRdb copy retains only in-frame clones and omits some. The data contain fewer than 500,000 clones, around 87% of them singletons. Source material: PBMCs or T cells enriched from blood (not recorded which). The receptors here all came from a man between 25 and 39 years old who had recovered from COVID-19.

The sample holds one count of this clone. The chain uses TRBV7-9 and TRBJ2-3; D is possibly TRBD1 (8 bases). Trimming took off 5 bases at V and 0 bases at J, with 12 bases between the two ends. Germline loops: CDR1 SEHNR, CDR2 FQNEAQ (reference sequence). CDR3 size: 15 residues. The CDR3 reads CASSSGTGSTDTQYF. The DNA for the CDR3 is TGTGCCAGCAGCAGCGGGACAGGTAGCACAGATACGCAGTATTTT. Supplemented by reference TRBV7-9 and TRBJ2-3, the full variable domain reads DTGVSQNPRHKITKRGQNVTFRCDPISEHNRLYWYRQTLGQGPEFLTYFQNEAQLEKSRLLSDRFSAERPKGSFSTLEIQRTEQGDSAMYLCASSSGTGSTDTQYFGPGTRLTVL.

The gene calls are TRBV5-4 and TRBJ2-1; 8 bases agree with TRBD1. CDR1 and CDR2 from the germline V gene are SGHNT and YYREEE (reference sequence). V lost 0 bases and J lost 7; bases outside the gene matches: 6. This CDR3 contains 15 residues. The CDR3: CASSLAQGANNEQFF. The DNA for the CDR3 is TGTGCCAGCAGCTTGGCGCAGGGGGCAAATAATGAGCAGTTCTTC.